Shown below are 31 T cell receptor beta chains from a single sample sequenced in a study of T cell responses to AZD1222 COVID-19 vaccine (dated by TCRdb to 2020 to 2022). Library preparation employed the immunoSEQ multiplex PCR assay. TCRdb obtained this table from immuneACCESS and retained in-frame rearrangements with V and J assigned. These tables miss some clones; where compared with another copy, unresolved V genes account for less than half of the shortfall, and the remainder is unexplained. The sample data list under 200,000 clones, and around 90% of these were observed just once. Over 1.5% of the sample goes to the ten largest clones. Taken with the paper, the label for time point translates to: baseline before first vaccination. Sample: peripheral blood, taken on day 0 of AZD1222 vaccination. The receptors here all came from an adult in good health.

The genes are TRBV7-9 and TRBJ1-2, with 7 positions matching TRBD1. Germline V gives CDR1 SEHNR, CDR2 FQNEAQ (reference sequence). CDR3 length: 15 amino acids. The J segment lost 3 bases and the V segment lost 3 bases, leaving 7 bases of the junction unmatched. The CDR3 sequence: CASSFTGVPYYGYTF. CDR3 nucleotide sequence: TGTGCCAGCAGCTTTACAGGGGTTCCTTACTATGGCTACACCTTC. The complete variable domain, with remaining parts taken from reference TRBV7-9 and TRBJ1-2, reads DTGVSQNPRHKITKRGQNVTFRCDPISEHNRLYWYRQTLGQGPEFLTYFQNEAQLEKSRLLSDRFSAERPKGSFSTLEIQRTEQGDSAMYLCASSFTGVPYYGYTFGSGTRLTVV.

This clone was found a few times. J is TRBJ1-4 and V is TRBV24-1; TRBD1 matches 7 bases. V shed 4 bases and J 7 bases; nucleotides not matched to a gene: 11. Germline CDR1 is KGHDR and CDR2 is SFDVKD. CDR3 length equals 16 residues. CDR3 sequence (DNA): TGTGCCACCAGTGACCCACGGACAGGCAACTCTGAAAAACTGTTTTTT. Its translation is CATSDPRTGNSEKLFF.

The chain recombines TRBV5-4 with TRBJ2-2; 9 bases map to TRBD1. This CDR3 is built from 16 residues. The germline CDR1 and CDR2 sequences are SGHNT and YYREEE (reference sequence). V shed 5 bases, J shed 1 base, and the junction held 6 bases outside the gene matches. CDR3 region: CASSPTGGWNTGELFF. The DNA of the CDR3 is TGTGCCAGCAGTCCTACAGGGGGCTGGAACACCGGGGAGCTGTTTTTT.

This chain connects TRBV2 to TRBJ1-5, with a tentative D call TRBD1 (6 bases). Germline V lookup: CDR1 SNHLY, CDR2 FYNNEI. Trimming pared 9 bases from V and 1 base from J, leaving 13 bases between. The CDR3 contains 14 residues. CDR3 protein: CASRTGMSNQPQHF. CDR3 DNA sequence: TGTGCCAGTCGAACAGGGATGAGCAATCAGCCCCAGCATTTT.

The V and J genes are TRBV5-1 and TRBJ1-3, with D perhaps matching TRBD1 (6 bases). Trimming left V 2 bases short and J 4 bases short, with 10 bases between. Per germline, CDR1 SGHRS and CDR2 YFSETQ. There are 14 residues in the CDR3. The CDR3 loop reads CASSFQGSGNTIYF. Here the CDR3 DNA reads TGCGCCAGCAGCTTCCAGGGGTCGGGAAACACCATATATTTT.

This chain connects TRBV3-1 (or the pseudogene TRBV3-2) to TRBJ2-7; no clear D gene. Trimming took off 0 bases at V and 6 bases at J, with 6 bases between the two ends. This CDR3 comprises 12 residues. Germline CDR1 reads LGHDT; CDR2 reads YNNKEL (reference sequence). The CDR3 protein is CASSQDNGEQYF. CDR3 nucleotides: TGTGCCAGCAGCCAAGATAACGGCGAGCAGTACTTC.

This chain links TRBV6-2 or TRBV6-3 with TRBJ2-7; D unresolved. The V gene lost 2 bases and the J gene lost 3 bases, with 11 bases spanning the gap. Germline CDR1 reads MNHEY; CDR2 reads SVGEGT. This CDR3 region has 14 residues. The CDR3 spells CASSYVPESYEQYF. The CDR3 DNA is TGTGCCAGCAGTTACGTCCCCGAGAGCTACGAGCAGTACTTC.

V usage is TRBV27 and J usage is TRBJ2-7; 9 bases are shared with TRBD2. Unmatched junction bases numbered 8, after V lost 5 bases and J lost 0 bases. Germline CDR1 is MNHEY and CDR2 is SMNVEV (reference sequence). This CDR3 region has 16 residues. The CDR3 protein is CASSPPSGGPSYEQYF. The CDR3 bases are TGTGCCAGCAGTCCCCCAAGCGGGGGGCCCTCCTACGAGCAGTACTTC.

This clone came up a few times. V gene TRBV29-1 combines with J gene TRBJ1-5, with D possibly matching TRBD1 (5 bases). Looked up from germline, CDR1 is SQVTM and CDR2 is ANQGSEA. The CDR3 spans 12 residues. V gave up 4 bases and J gave up 1 base, with 5 bases separating them. Here the CDR3 DNA reads TGCAGCGTTGGGGGGAGCAATCAGCCCCAGCATTTT. Amino acid sequence: CSVGGSNQPQHF.

The J gene is TRBJ2-1, the V gene TRBV20-1; 8 nucleotides line up with TRBD2. From germline, CDR1 is DFQATT and CDR2 SNEGSKA (reference sequence). This CDR3 is built from 14 residues. V trimming: 3 bases; J trimming: 5 bases; junction bases outside the gene matches: 6. CDR3 coding DNA: TGCAGTGCTAGTTCCACGGGAGGGGACAATGAGCAGTTCTTC. Residues: CSASSTGGDNEQFF.

CDR3 nucleotides: TGTGCCAGCAGTTTTCCGGGGGCAAACAATGAGCAGTTCTTC. It codes for CASSFPGANNEQFF. The chain couples TRBV28 to TRBJ2-1; D is perhaps TRBD1 or TRBD2 (6 bases each). The V end was cut by 3 bases, the J end by 5 bases, with 11 bases between. CDR3 size: 14 residues. Germline-derived CDR1 and CDR2 are MDHEN and SYDVKM.

The J gene is TRBJ1-2, the V gene TRBV7-2; tentative D call: TRBD1 (6 bases). The CDR3 has 15 amino acids. Germline V CDR1 and CDR2: SGHTA, FQGNSA. V lost 5 bases and J lost 4, with 17 bases in between. CDR3 protein: CASSQDRLSFYGYTF. The CDR3 DNA follows: TGTGCCAGCAGCCAGGACAGACTTTCCTTCTATGGCTACACCTTC.

This clone was seen a single time. The chain uses TRBV27 and TRBJ2-7; 12 bases map to TRBD2. CDR3 size: 15 residues. The ends lost 2 bases at V and 2 bases at J; junction bases unmatched: 1. CDR1 and CDR2 from the germline V gene are MNHEY and SMNVEV (reference sequence). The CDR3 DNA reads as TGTGCCAGCAGTTTAGCTAGCGGGGGGGCCTACGAGCAGTACTTC. It translates to CASSLASGGAYEQYF.

This rearrangement joins TRBV9 to TRBJ1-3; no firm D call. Trimming removed 0 bases at V and 2 bases at J, with 6 bases between. CDR1 is SGDLS and CDR2 is YYNGEE in the germline V gene. There are 14 residues in the CDR3. The CDR3: CASSVGDTGNTIYF. The CDR3, as DNA: TGTGCCAGCAGCGTAGGAGACACTGGAAACACCATATATTTT.

The rearrangement uses TRBV5-1 and TRBJ1-2, with 9 bases that match TRBD1. Losses at the gene ends were 1 base for V and 6 bases for J; bases not matched to a gene: 7. Germline CDR1 is SGHRS and CDR2 is YFSETQ. This CDR3 is built from 15 residues. CDR3 sequence reads: CASSLLGQGIDGYTF. In nucleotides, the CDR3 is TGCGCCAGCAGCTTGTTGGGACAGGGTATTGATGGCTACACCTTC.

This chain uses TRBV3-1 (or the pseudogene TRBV3-2) with TRBJ2-2; a weak D match, TRBD1 (6 bases). Per germline, CDR1 LGHDT and CDR2 YNNKEL (reference sequence). The CDR3 extends over 16 amino acids. Trimming left V 3 bases short and J 1 base short, with 12 bases between. The CDR3 bases are TGTGCCAGCAGCCAGAACCAGGACAGGAACACCGGGGAGCTGTTTTTT. This gives the protein CASSQNQDRNTGELFF.

Notes on this clone: Other nucleotide sequences from this sample produce the same CDR3. CDR3 residues: CASRGNTEAFF. CDR3 nucleotides: TGTGCCAGCAGAGGGAACACTGAAGCTTTCTTT. This chain joins TRBV6-5 and TRBJ1-1; D is ambiguous. Trimming pared 6 bases from V and 1 base from J, leaving 3 bases between. The CDR3 consists of 11 residues. Germline V CDR1 and CDR2: MNHEY, SVGAGI.

The chain couples TRBV27 to TRBJ1-6; 7 nucleotides line up with TRBD1. With 6 bases clipped from V and 7 bases from J, the junction kept 6 bases outside the gene matches. The CDR3 covers 14 residues. The V gene's germline CDR1 is MNHEY and CDR2 SMNVEV (reference sequence). CDR3 coding DNA: TGTGCCAGCAGCAGACAGGGTTGGAATTCACCCCTCCACTTT. Its protein is CASSRQGWNSPLHF.

The chain employs TRBV6-5 and TRBJ2-7; D possibly corresponds to TRBD1 (6 bases). Trimming shortened V by 6 bases and J by 2 bases, and 14 bases separated the two germline ends. The CDR3 is made up of 14 amino acids. CDR1 is MNHEY, CDR2 SVGAGI, per germline. The CDR3 DNA is TGTGCCAGCAGCGGCGGACAGTTAACCTACGAGCAGTACTTC. This translates into CASSGGQLTYEQYF.

The rearrangement joins TRBV28 to TRBJ2-7; D perhaps matches TRBD1 (6 bases). Trimming took off 2 bases at V and 4 bases at J, with 12 bases between the two ends. This CDR3 has 14 residues. Germline assignment: CDR1 MDHEN and CDR2 SYDVKM. CDR3 residues: CASSLNGQKYEQYF. In DNA form, the CDR3 reads TGTGCCAGCAGTTTAAACGGACAGAAGTACGAGCAGTACTTC.

The chain employs TRBV6-2 or TRBV6-3 and TRBJ2-7; D may be TRBD2 (5 bases). There are 14 residues in the CDR3. Germline CDR1 MNHEY, CDR2 SVGEGT. V was cut by 0 bases and J by 2 bases, with 8 bases left in between. This CDR3 reads CASSYSSAPYEQYF. Written as DNA, the CDR3 is TGTGCCAGCAGTTACTCTAGCGCGCCCTACGAGCAGTACTTC.

V and J are TRBV6-5 and TRBJ1-1; D ambiguous. Germline V gives CDR1 MNHEY, CDR2 SVGAGI. The CDR3 has 13 amino acids. The ends were cut back, 7 bases at V and 2 bases at J, with 11 bases in the middle. CDR3 sequence reads: CASMAPSNTEAFF. The CDR3 bases are TGTGCCAGCATGGCTCCCTCTAACACTGAAGCTTTCTTT.

The chain carries TRBV9 and TRBJ2-3; 10 bases agree with TRBD2. This CDR3 spans 15 amino acids. Germline lookup yields CDR1 SGDLS and CDR2 YYNGEE. V lost 5 bases and J lost 2; bases outside the gene matches: 5. The DNA for the CDR3 is TGTGCCAGCAGTGAAAGCGGGGGGGCCACAGATACGCAGTATTTT. Its protein is CASSESGGATDTQYF.

The chain couples TRBV30 to TRBJ2-2, with 7 positions matching TRBD2. Germline-derived CDR1 and CDR2 are GTSNPN and SVGIG (reference sequence). V gave up 2 bases and J gave up 6 bases; unmatched junction bases: 6. The CDR3 contains 14 residues. CDR3 DNA: TGTGCCTGGAGTACGGCAGGGAGGGCCGGGGAGCTGTTTTTT. Residues: CAWSTAGRAGELFF.

This sequence joins TRBV11-3 and TRBJ1-4; no clear D. CDR3 size: 13 residues. Trimming pared 4 bases from V and 7 bases from J, leaving 10 bases between. Germline V gene lookup returns CDR1 SGHNT and CDR2 YENEEA. The CDR3 sequence: CASSSQPGEKLFF. In nucleotides, the CDR3 is TGTGCCAGCAGCTCCCAACCGGGTGAAAAACTGTTTTTT.

V and J are TRBV7-3 and TRBJ1-5; D remains unclear. This CDR3 has 13 amino acids. The germline gives CDR1 SGHTA, CDR2 FQGTGA. Trimming shortened V by 5 bases and J by 4 bases, and 9 bases separated the two germline ends. The CDR3 loop is CASSLDANQPQHF. CDR3 in DNA: TGTGCCAGCAGCCTCGACGCGAATCAGCCCCAGCATTTT.

The V gene is TRBV7-9, the J gene TRBJ2-1, with 11 positions matching TRBD2. V was clipped by 5 bases and J by 4 bases; unmatched bases: 13. The CDR3 totals 18 residues. The V gene's germline CDR1 is SEHNR and CDR2 FQNEAQ (reference sequence). The DNA of the CDR3 is TGTGCCAGCAGCCCAGTGGTCGGGACTAGCGGAACATACAATGAGCAGTTCTTC. Translated: CASSPVVGTSGTYNEQFF.

The J gene is TRBJ1-1, the V gene TRBV28; tentative D call: TRBD1 (6 bases). CDR1 and CDR2 (germline): MDHEN, SYDVKM. This CDR3 region has 16 residues. Trimming removed 4 bases at V and 5 bases at J, with 20 bases between. The CDR3 DNA follows: TGTGCCAGCAGTTCTCAAGAGCGGGGGGCGATGACTGAAGCTTTCTTT. Translation: CASSSQERGAMTEAFF.

V gene TRBV15 combines with J gene TRBJ2-7; TRBD2 matches 9 bases. The CDR3 sequence is 17 residues long. Germline values: CDR1 LNHNV, CDR2 YYDKDF (reference sequence). The trim removed 4 bases at V and 5 bases at J, leaving 15 bases unmatched. In nucleotides, the CDR3 is TGTGCCACCAGCAAAGAGGTTGCGGGAGGGCCGTCAGACGAGCAGTACTTC. As protein: CATSKEVAGGPSDEQYF.

The rearrangement uses TRBV28 and TRBJ1-5, with TRBD1 matching over 7 bases. The CDR3 has 16 amino acids. Trimming cost V 2 bases and J 1 base; bases outside gene matches: 5. Germline V gene lookup returns CDR1 MDHEN and CDR2 SYDVKM. Here the CDR3 reads CASSLRAGGSNQPQHF. CDR3 coding DNA: TGTGCCAGCAGTTTAAGGGCAGGGGGAAGCAATCAGCCCCAGCATTTT. Together with reference TRBV28 and TRBJ1-5, the CDR3 gives the full variable domain: DVKVTQSSRYLVKRTGEKVFLECVQDMDHENMFWYRQDPGLGLRLIYFSYDVKMKEKGDIPEGYSVSREKKERFSLILESASTNQTSMYLCASSLRAGGSNQPQHFGDGTRLSIL.

The CDR3 loop reads CASSLALGTSGIVQYF. DNA of the CDR3: TGCGCCAGCAGCTTGGCGCTCGGGACTAGCGGGATCGTGCAGTATTTT. The rearrangement links TRBV5-1 to TRBJ2-3, with 13 bases fitting TRBD2. Germline loops: CDR1 SGHRS, CDR2 YFSETQ. The CDR3 loop spans 16 amino acids. V dropped 0 bases and J dropped 11; count of bases not matched to a gene: 9.